This T cell receptor beta chain was captured by sequencing in a study of blood T cell repertoires in COVID-19. For the study at large: Spain, Italy and the United States supplied samples that represented acute and convalescent COVID-19.

The assay was immunoSEQ multiplex PCR, and TCRdb's table has in-frame clones only and misses some. Of under 60,000 clones in the sample, 80% to 95% were seen once. Germline CDR1 is MGHRA and CDR2 is YSYEKL. The CDR3 length is 17 residues. Losses at the gene ends were 4 bases for V and 0 bases for J; bases not matched to a gene: 3. Sample: peripheral blood. V usage is TRBV4-1 and J usage is TRBJ2-1, with 13 bases identical to TRBD2. The receptor comes from a man in his forties or fifties with active COVID-19. The chain's CDR3 is CASSRTSGGRSYNEQFF. The CDR3 region has the DNA TGCGCCAGCAGCCGGACTAGCGGGGGACGCTCCTACAATGAGCAGTTCTTC.